Presented here are 8 T cell receptor beta chains from one specimen sequenced in a study of cytotoxic CD8 clonotypes in ibrutinib-treated CLL. The repertoire was sequenced with immunoSEQ multiplex PCR; TCRdb's copy has only in-frame clones and lacks some. The table has around 70,000 clones, roughly 72% seen once. The input for sequencing was PBMCs, taken after 12 months of ibrutinib treatment. The receptors shown here come from a human donor with chronic lymphocytic leukemia.

This clone was observed a handful of times. The chain carries TRBV19 and TRBJ1-2; maybe TRBD1 (6 bases). CDR3 size: 16 residues. Germline V gene lookup returns CDR1 LNHDA and CDR2 SQIVND (reference sequence). Trimming left V 4 bases short and J 4 bases short, with 19 bases between. The CDR3, as DNA: TGTGCCAGTAGTAGGCCCCTCGACAGGACCTTCTATGGCTACACCTTC. Encoded protein: CASSRPLDRTFYGYTF.

V is TRBV7-2 and J is TRBJ2-7; D is perhaps TRBD2 (7 bases). The CDR3 is made up of 13 amino acids. V was clipped by 3 bases and J by 7 bases, with 13 bases between them. In germline, CDR1 is SGHTA, CDR2 FQGNSA. The DNA of the CDR3 is TGTGCCAGCAGCTTCCGCGGGGGCGGGGAGCAGTACTTC. Translation: CASSFRGGGEQYF.

The sample holds one count of this clone. The J gene is TRBJ1-1, the V gene TRBV6-1; D gene uncertain. This CDR3 is 14 amino acids long. Trimming left V 4 bases short and J 5 bases short, with 14 bases between. Germline V CDR1 and CDR2: MNHNS, SASEGT. The CDR3: CASSASTGWTEAFF. In DNA, the CDR3 is TGTGCCAGCAGTGCCTCGACGGGCTGGACTGAAGCTTTCTTT.

The sample holds a few counts of this clone. V is TRBV5-1 and J is TRBJ2-2, with 10 bases lining up with TRBD1. Per the germline V gene, CDR1 is SGHRS and CDR2 is YFSETQ. The CDR3 runs to 17 residues. The V segment lost 4 bases and the J segment 1 base; nucleotides outside the gene matches: 7. This CDR3 reads CASSQKRTGGNTGELFF. Written as DNA, the CDR3 is TGCGCCAGCAGCCAAAAAAGGACAGGGGGGAACACCGGGGAGCTGTTTTTT.

The V call is TRBV7-3, the J call TRBJ1-2, with D tentatively TRBD1 (5 bases). The V and J ends lost 5 bases and 4 bases respectively, with 14 bases between them. Germline V gene data show CDR1 as SGHTA and CDR2 as FQGTGA. This CDR3 spans 14 amino acids. In DNA form, the CDR3 reads TGTGCCAGCAGCGGCTCAGGGTCTCCCTATGGCTACACCTTC. Encoded protein: CASSGSGSPYGYTF.

V gene TRBV30 combines with J gene TRBJ2-5, with 8 positions matching TRBD1. The CDR3 runs to 14 residues. V was pared by 1 base and J by 4 bases, with 5 bases of the junction left unmatched. Germline assignment: CDR1 GTSNPN and CDR2 SVGIG (reference sequence). The CDR3 region has the DNA TGTGCCTGGAGTGAGGCGACAGGGGTAGAGACCCAGTACTTC. The encoded protein is CAWSEATGVETQYF. The variable domain in full, completed from reference TRBV30 and TRBJ2-5, reads SQTIHQWPATLVQPVGSPLSLECTVEGTSNPNLYWYRQAAGRGLQLLFYSVGIGQISSEVPQNLSASRPQDRQFILSSKKLLLSDSGFYLCAWSEATGVETQYFGPGTRLLVL.

This clone was detected only a few times. V and J are TRBV28 and TRBJ2-1; a possible D gene is TRBD1 (5 bases). The CDR3 loop spans 15 amino acids. The V gene's germline CDR1 is MDHEN and CDR2 SYDVKM. Trimming shortened V by 2 bases and J by 9 bases, and 17 bases separated the two germline ends. As DNA, the CDR3 is TGTGCCAGCAGTTTACGGGCAGGGCTGGCAGGTGAGCAGTTCTTC. Protein product: CASSLRAGLAGEQFF.

This chain joins TRBV7-9 and TRBJ1-4; D perhaps matches TRBD1 (6 bases). From germline, CDR1 is SEHNR and CDR2 FQNEAQ (reference sequence). Trimming removed 7 bases from V and 6 bases from J, with 15 bases in between. This CDR3 has 14 amino acids. CDR3 in amino acids: CASTRTGYDEKLFF. The CDR3 DNA reads as TGTGCCAGCACCAGAACAGGGTACGATGAAAAACTGTTTTTT. The full variable domain, rest sourced from reference TRBV7-9 and TRBJ1-4, is DTGVSQNPRHKITKRGQNVTFRCDPISEHNRLYWYRQTLGQGPEFLTYFQNEAQLEKSRLLSDRFSAERPKGSFSTLEIQRTEQGDSAMYLCASTRTGYDEKLFFGSGTQLSVL.